This paragraph reports one T cell receptor (beta chain). Its specificity is unknown. This record belongs to a study of T cell responses to AZD1222 COVID-19 vaccine. Overall study results and limits: Following two doses of AZD1222, Spike-specific TCR breadth and depth rose. None of the repertoires were sampled until the peak T cell response had passed. Among those given AZD1222, only 5 to 7 were seropositive at baseline. The donor cohort was predominantly white British with a female majority, and clonal diversity may have been underestimated.

The CDR3 has 14 residues. V was pared by 5 bases and J by 9 bases, with 5 bases of the junction left unmatched. Germline V gene lookup returns CDR1 SGHAT and CDR2 FQNNGV. The assay was immunoSEQ multiplex PCR, and TCRdb's table has in-frame clones only and misses some. The data contain some 80,000 clones, approximately 80% of them singletons. Sample: peripheral blood, taken 28 days after the second dose of the MenACWY control vaccine. The receptor comes from an adult who received the MenACWY meningococcal vaccine as a control. The V call is TRBV11-2, the J call TRBJ2-1, with TRBD2 identical over 12 bases. CDR3 protein: CASSLAGGPVEQFF. The CDR3 DNA follows: TGTGCCAGCAGCCTAGCGGGAGGGCCGGTTGAGCAGTTCTTC.